This T cell receptor (beta chain) came from a study of T cell responses to AZD1222 COVID-19 vaccine. V lost 0 bases, J lost 4 bases, and 9 bases lay in between. The germline V gene has CDR1 LGHNA and CDR2 YNFKEQ. This CDR3 is 15 amino acids long. Assay: immunoSEQ multiplex PCR; the TCRdb copy retains only in-frame clones and omits some. Here the sample spans roughly 200,000 clones, 90% to 95% being singletons. Overall study findings and caveats: Dominant at 160-218 and 743-854, vaccine-associated CD4 TCRs also spanned spike. Unmutated variant regions are reportedly targeted by nearly half of spike-specific TCRs.

On this clone: What it binds is unknown.

The input for sequencing was peripheral blood, taken 28 days after the second dose of the MenACWY control vaccine. This chain links TRBV4-2 with TRBJ2-2, with D possibly TRBD1 on 6 matching bases. This clonotype was obtained from an adult who received the MenACWY meningococcal vaccine as a control. The CDR3 nucleotides are TGTGCCAGCAGCCAAGATAGGACAGCCACCGGGGAGCTGTTTTTT. Its protein product is CASSQDRTATGELFF.